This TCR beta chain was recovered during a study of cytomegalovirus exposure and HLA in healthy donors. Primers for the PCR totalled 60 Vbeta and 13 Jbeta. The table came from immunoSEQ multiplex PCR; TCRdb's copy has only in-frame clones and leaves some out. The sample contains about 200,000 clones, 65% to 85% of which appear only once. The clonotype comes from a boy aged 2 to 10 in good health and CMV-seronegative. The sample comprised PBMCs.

Written as DNA, the CDR3 is TGTGCCAGCAGTTTATCTAGCGGCGACACAGATACGCAGTATTTT. Its translation is CASSLSSGDTDTQYF. V and J are TRBV27 and TRBJ2-3, with D possibly matching TRBD2 (6 bases). V was shortened by 0 bases and J by 2 bases, with 9 bases between the two germline ends. The CDR3 loop spans 15 amino acids. Germline lookup yields CDR1 MNHEY and CDR2 SMNVEV (reference sequence).